This T cell receptor (beta chain) derives from a study of T cells in Graves' hyperthyroidism and ophthalmopathy. Study findings and constraints: Most clonotypes expanded in the thyroid (above 0.001) were also present in blood.

CDR3 length: 13 amino acids. V gave up 5 bases and J gave up 4 bases, with 9 bases separating them. Germline CDR1 MNHEY, CDR2 SMNVEV (reference sequence). This clonotype has at least ten counts. No antigen is known for it. There were TCR beta CDR3 regions amplified from RNA transcripts. The TCR CDR3 first-round RT-PCR relied on the HTBI primer set. From the multiplex PCR reads, TCRdb called clonotypes with MiXCR, one entry per CDR3 protein. Of 380,000 or so distinct CDR3 sequences in the sample, approximately 15% were seen once. The study defined stable Graves' hyperthyroidism as no ophthalmopathy progression within 18 months. The patients, who ranged from 18 to 65 in age, presented with newly diagnosed hyperthyroidism lasting under 2 months. Criteria for exclusion of patients were uncontrolled infection, other autoimmune disease, pregnancy or lactation.

The sample consisted of blood. The sequence was collected from a woman aged 25 to 39 with Graves' hyperthyroidism. V gene TRBV27 combines with J gene TRBJ1-5; D uncertain. The chain's CDR3 is CASSDDRNQPQHF. For the CDR3, the DNA is TGTGCCAGCAGTGATGATAGGAATCAGCCCCAGCATTTT.